This T cell receptor (beta chain) was retrieved from a study of blood T cell repertoires in COVID-19. Using immunoSEQ multiplex PCR, the repertoire was profiled, and TCRdb retains in-frame clones only, with some absent. Of around 130,000 clones in the sample, less than 90% were seen once. Germline CDR1 is LNHDA and CDR2 is SQIVND (reference sequence). This CDR3 is 13 amino acids long. The ends lost 5 bases at V and 5 bases at J; junction bases unmatched: 5. The chain carries TRBV19 and TRBJ1-1, with 7 bases aligning to TRBD1. Sequences were obtained from peripheral blood. The TCR was taken from a woman aged 30 to 39 who had recovered from COVID-19. As DNA, the CDR3 is TGTGCCAGTAGTCGACAGGGTGTAACTGAAGCTTTCTTT. This codes for CASSRQGVTEAFF.